The next 18 T cell receptor beta chains were all read from a single sample in a study of blood T cell repertoires in COVID-19 (dated by TCRdb to about 2020). Library preparation used the immunoSEQ multiplex PCR assay. TCRdb provides this immuneACCESS table in a form limited to in-frame rearrangements. Some clones are lacking; in checked studies, under half of them reflect an unresolved V gene, and why the rest are absent is not known. The table for this sample lists under 250,000 clones; 70% to 90% of them were counted only once. The top ten hold about 3% of the sample. Sequencing was done on a sample of peripheral blood. Receptors were obtained from a man younger than 35 with active or convalescent COVID-19.

This sequence joins TRBV19 and TRBJ2-5, with 7 positions matching TRBD2. The junction had 5 bases not matched to a gene; V was cut back by 6 bases and J by 1 base. CDR3 size: 14 residues. The germline V gene has CDR1 LNHDA and CDR2 SQIVND (reference sequence). Here the CDR3 DNA reads TGTGCCAGTAGGCGCGGGGAGGGCCAAGAGACCCAGTACTTC. Amino acids: CASRRGEGQETQYF. Full variable domain (rest looked up from reference TRBV19 and TRBJ2-5): DGGITQSPKYLFRKEGQNVTLSCEQNLNHDAMYWYRQDPGQGLRLIYYSQIVNDFQKGDIAEGYSVSREKKESFPLTVTSAQKNPTAFYLCASRRGEGQETQYFGPGTRLLVL.

This sequence joins TRBV18 and TRBJ1-1; D is unresolved. The ends were cut back, 3 bases at V and 11 bases at J, with 16 bases in the middle. Looked up from germline, CDR1 is KGHSH and CDR2 is LQKENI. The CDR3 sequence is 13 residues long. CDR3 protein: CASSPLEAVEAFF. The CDR3 DNA reads TGTGCCAGCTCACCCCTCGAGGCGGTGGAGGCTTTCTTT.

V usage is TRBV9 and J usage is TRBJ2-1; TRBD2 agrees at 8 bases. The CDR3 totals 16 residues. V was pared by 0 bases and J by 4 bases, with 6 bases of the junction left unmatched. The V gene's germline CDR1 is SGDLS and CDR2 YYNGEE. As DNA, the CDR3 is TGTGCCAGCAGCGTAGAAGCTAGCGGGTTATACAATGAGCAGTTCTTC. Translated: CASSVEASGLYNEQFF.

The chain carries TRBV29-1 and TRBJ2-1; TRBD2 might be the D (7 bases). V was cut by 8 bases and J by 3 bases, with 20 bases left in between. The CDR3 has 15 amino acids. CDR1 SQVTM and CDR2 ANQGSEA come from the germline V gene. CDR3 DNA sequence: TGCAGCACAGCCCGGGGGGCCGAATACTACAATGAGCAGTTCTTC. The encoded protein is CSTARGAEYYNEQFF.

This sequence joins TRBV2 and TRBJ2-5; 11 nucleotides agree with TRBD1. The CDR3 has 18 residues. Trimming cost V 1 base and J 5 bases; bases outside gene matches: 12. Germline values: CDR1 SNHLY, CDR2 FYNNEI. The DNA of the CDR3 is TGTGCCAGCAGTGAAGTGCAAGGGACAGGGGGATTTTGGGAGACCCAGTACTTC. This sequence encodes CASSEVQGTGGFWETQYF.

In its sample, this clone was seen a few times. The chain joins TRBV7-2 to TRBJ2-1; D gene ambiguous. The CDR3 runs 15 residues. The V gene lost 5 bases and the J gene lost 9 bases, with 20 bases spanning the gap. The germline gives CDR1 SGHTA, CDR2 FQGNSA. The CDR3 DNA sequence: TGTGCCAGCAGCGGAGCCGGGTCCGTCGCCGTTGAGCAGTTCTTC. The encoded protein is CASSGAGSVAVEQFF. The full variable domain, in which reference TRBV7-2 and TRBJ2-1 provide the parts outside the CDR3, is GAGVSQSPSNKVTEKGKDVELRCDPISGHTALYWYRQSLGQGLEFLIYFQGNSAPDKSGLPSDRFSAERTGGSVSTLTIQRTQQEDSAVYLCASSGAGSVAVEQFFGPGTRLTVL.

V usage is TRBV7-8 and J usage is TRBJ2-3; the D gene is possibly TRBD1 (5 bases). The ends were cut back, 4 bases at V and 1 base at J, with 15 bases in the middle. Germline-derived CDR1 and CDR2 are SGHVS and FQNEAQ. This CDR3 contains 16 residues. The CDR3 DNA reads as TGTGCCAGCAGCTCGACCCAGGGAATCGGCACAGATACGCAGTATTTT. Protein: CASSSTQGIGTDTQYF.

The chain uses TRBV6-5 and TRBJ1-1; the D gene is possibly TRBD1 (5 bases). CDR1 is MNHEY, CDR2 SVGAGI, per germline. The CDR3 consists of 14 residues. V was shortened by 0 bases and J by 4 bases, with 9 bases between the two germline ends. The CDR3 DNA is TGTGCCAGCAGTTACTCAGGGGTAGGCACTGAAGCTTTCTTT. It is translated as CASSYSGVGTEAFF.

Concerning this clone itself: Compared with germline, one end of the junction differs, possibly owing to a read error. This chain links TRBV6-1 with TRBJ1-2; 9 bases agree with TRBD1. The CDR3 is 14 residues long. Germline CDR1 is MNHNS and CDR2 is SASEGT. CDR3 nucleotides: TGTGCCAGCAGTGAGACGGGACAGGGTTTATGGCTACACTTC. Amino acid sequence: CASSETGQGLWLHF.

This chain joins TRBV25-1 and TRBJ1-1; D perhaps matches TRBD1 (6 bases). CDR1 is MGHDK, CDR2 SYGVNS, per germline. The CDR3 is made up of 14 amino acids. Trimming stripped 5 bases from V and 1 base from J, with 11 bases between. CDR3 residues: CASSYGQTNTEAFF. The CDR3 DNA is TGTGCCAGCAGTTATGGACAGACGAACACTGAAGCTTTCTTT.

This clone was recorded once. The V call is TRBV2, the J call TRBJ1-5, with no clear D. This CDR3 region has 14 residues. The germline V gene encodes CDR1 SNHLY and CDR2 FYNNEI. V was cut by 2 bases and J by 2 bases, with 7 bases left in between. The CDR3 DNA reads TGTGCCAGCAGTGAATGGGAGGGCAATCAGCCCCAGCATTTT. This translates into CASSEWEGNQPQHF. The full variable domain, rest sourced from reference TRBV2 and TRBJ1-5, is EPEVTQTPSHQVTQMGQEVILRCVPISNHLYFYWYRQILGQKVEFLVSFYNNEISEKSEIFDDQFSVERPDGSNFTLKIRSTKLEDSAMYFCASSEWEGNQPQHFGDGTRLSIL.

The chain links TRBV7-8 to TRBJ2-7; a possible D gene is TRBD1 (5 bases). This CDR3 is built from 14 residues. V was shortened by 4 bases and J by 2 bases, with 12 bases between the two germline ends. Looked up from germline, CDR1 is SGHVS and CDR2 is FQNEAQ. The CDR3: CASSYSGYTYEQYF. DNA for the CDR3: TGTGCCAGCAGCTATTCAGGGTACACCTACGAGCAGTACTTC.

The CDR3 coding sequence is TGTGCCAGCAGCTTATTCAGGGCGAACACCGGGGAGCTGTTTTTT. Amino acids: CASSLFRANTGELFF. The chain links TRBV7-2 to TRBJ2-2, with D perhaps matching TRBD1 (5 bases). CDR3 length equals 15 residues. CDR1 is SGHTA and CDR2 is FQGNSA in the germline V gene. V dropped 2 bases and J dropped 0 bases, with 7 bases sitting between them.

The V and J genes are TRBV28 and TRBJ2-1; tentative D call: TRBD1 (5 bases). The CDR3 contains 17 residues. V shed 2 bases and J shed 8 bases, with 22 bases lying between them. CDR1 and CDR2 from the germline V gene are MDHEN and SYDVKM. CDR3 coding DNA: TGTGCCAGCAGTTTAGAAAGGGGAAGGTTTAGAGGTCATGAGCAGTTCTTC. This sequence encodes CASSLERGRFRGHEQFF.

Points on this clone: Other DNA sequences within the sample encode an identical CDR3. The J gene is TRBJ1-1, the V gene TRBV5-1; D is perhaps TRBD1 (6 bases). This CDR3 has 15 amino acids. CDR1 SGHRS and CDR2 YFSETQ come from the germline V gene. V dropped 0 bases and J dropped 2 bases, with 11 bases sitting between them. The CDR3 protein is CASSLGRGSNTEAFF. The CDR3 bases are TGCGCCAGCAGCTTGGGCAGGGGAAGTAACACTGAAGCTTTCTTT.

The chain links TRBV7-6 to TRBJ2-1; D is perhaps TRBD2 (5 bases). The germline gives CDR1 SGHVS, CDR2 FNYEAQ. Trimming pared 4 bases from V and 8 bases from J, leaving 18 bases between. CDR3 length equals 15 residues. The CDR3 region has the DNA TGTGCCAGCAGCTCCGGCGGGTATAGCTTCGATGAGCAGTTCTTC. This encodes CASSSGGYSFDEQFF.

The chain has TRBV7-8 and TRBJ1-5; D is undetermined. Germline V gene sequence: CDR1 SGHVS, CDR2 FQNEAQ. The CDR3 has 14 residues. V was clipped by 2 bases and J by 6 bases, with 11 bases between them. The CDR3 here is CASSLIVEGQPQHF. CDR3 nucleotide sequence: TGTGCCAGCAGCTTAATAGTGGAGGGTCAGCCCCAGCATTTT.

This chain uses TRBV6-2 or TRBV6-3 with TRBJ1-1, with TRBD1 matching over 7 bases. The CDR3 covers 14 residues. J was trimmed by 4 bases and V by 5 bases; bases with no gene match: 7. Germline lookup yields CDR1 MNHEY and CDR2 SVGEGT. In DNA, the CDR3 is TGTGCCAGCAGTCCCGACAGGGTTTCCACTGAAGCTTTCTTT. Its protein product is CASSPDRVSTEAFF.